A selection of T cell receptor beta chains follows, all from one sample in a study of blood T cell repertoires in COVID-19. Clones were read by immunoSEQ multiplex PCR, and TCRdb kept only the in-frame ones, dropping some. The sample has around 70,000 clones, 84% seen once. The sequenced sample was peripheral blood. The origin of the receptors is a man in his 70s with acute or convalescent COVID-19. Each CDR3 is given with its conserved first and last residue. A D gene is named only where the DNA matches it firmly. Clone sizes are given selectively: once, few, many, or a class where the clone is expanded.

DNA	CDR3	D	size	V	J
TGCGCCAGCAGCCAAGGTGGGAGGAACTATGGCTACACCTTC	CASSQGGRNYGYTF	NA	NA	TRBV4-3	TRBJ1-2
TGTGCCAGCAGTTTGGGAGCTCCCCCTACCTACGAGCAGTACTTC	CASSLGAPPTYEQYF	NA	NA	TRBV27	TRBJ2-7
TGCGCCAGCAGCCAGACGGGGACAGGGGGCCAAGAGACCCAGTACTTC	CASSQTGTGGQETQYF	TRBD1	NA	TRBV4-3	TRBJ2-5
TGTGCCAGCAGATACCGGGGGTTAGCTAACTATGGCTACACCTTC	CASRYRGLANYGYTF	NA	NA	TRBV6-5	TRBJ1-2
TGCGCCAGCAGCCCAGATAGGGGATACGAGCAGTACTTC	CASSPDRGYEQYF	NA	NA	TRBV5-1	TRBJ2-7
TGTGCCAGCAGCACCGGGACAGGAAACATTCAGTACTTC	CASSTGTGNIQYF	TRBD1	NA	TRBV7-3	TRBJ2-4
TGTGCCAGCAGCTCCGGGACAGCTAATTCACCCCTCCACTTT	CASSSGTANSPLHF	TRBD1	once	TRBV7-9	TRBJ1-6
TGTGCCAGCAGTGCAGGGGGTCAGCCCCAGCATTTT	CASSAGGQPQHF	TRBD1	few	TRBV2	TRBJ1-5
TGTGCCAGCAGTGAAGGGCTTGGGAGGAGGTCCTACGAGCAGTACTTC	CASSEGLGRRSYEQYF	NA	NA	TRBV6-1	TRBJ2-7
TGTGCCAGCAGCTTGGCCAAGAGGGATACGCAGTATTTT	CASSLAKRDTQYF	NA	NA	TRBV5-8	TRBJ2-3
TGTGCCTGGGTAATTCCGGGGTCCTACGAGCAGTACTTC	CAWVIPGSYEQYF	NA	NA	TRBV30	TRBJ2-7
TGTGCCAGCTCACCACCGCAGGGACAGGGGGCAAGGTACGAGCAGTACTTC	CASSPPQGQGARYEQYF	TRBD1	NA	TRBV18	TRBJ2-7
TGTGCCAGCAGTGAATCCCCAGGGATTGGAAACACCATATATTTT	CASSESPGIGNTIYF	NA	few	TRBV6-1	TRBJ1-3
TGTGCCAGCAGCGGACGTAGGCGGGCTGGAAACACCATATATTTT	CASSGRRRAGNTIYF	NA	NA	TRBV9	TRBJ1-3
TGTGCCAGCAGTTACTCGACAGGGGAGAGGCAAGAGACCCAGTACTTC	CASSYSTGERQETQYF	TRBD1	NA	TRBV6-5	TRBJ2-5
TGTGCCAGCAGCTTGGCCGAACCAGGGACTAATGAAAAACTGTTTTTT	CASSLAEPGTNEKLFF	NA	NA	TRBV5-8	TRBJ1-4
TGTGCCAGCAGCCGAACCTTCGCAGGGGCGATGGGCTACACCTTC	CASSRTFAGAMGYTF	NA	NA	TRBV6-5	TRBJ1-2
TGCAGCGGCGGGATGGATGAAGCTTTCTTT	CSGGMDEAFF	NA	once	TRBV29-1	TRBJ1-1
TGTGCCAGCAGCGCAACACAGAGCTCTGGAAACACCATATATTTT	CASSATQSSGNTIYF	NA	NA	TRBV7-2	TRBJ1-3
TGTGCCTGGAGTGTACAAAGCAATCAGCCCCAGCATTTT	CAWSVQSNQPQHF	NA	NA	TRBV30	TRBJ1-5
TGTGCCAGCAGTTCTGCGGCATCGACAGGGGGCGTCTACGAGCAGTACTTC	CASSSAASTGGVYEQYF	TRBD1	NA	TRBV28	TRBJ2-7
TGTGCCAGCTCACCAAACAGGTTCAATCAGCCCCAGCATTTT	CASSPNRFNQPQHF	NA	NA	TRBV18	TRBJ1-5
TGTGCCAGCGTTGCGGGACAGATGAACACTGAAGCTTTCTTT	CASVAGQMNTEAFF	TRBD1	NA	TRBV11-1	TRBJ1-1
TGTGCCAGCAGCTTGTGGCAGGGTGATCAGCCCCAGCATTTT	CASSLWQGDQPQHF	NA	NA	TRBV5-6	TRBJ1-5
TGTGCCAGCAGTTCCGGACTAGCCGATGAGCAGTTCTTC	CASSSGLADEQFF	TRBD2	NA	TRBV25-1	TRBJ2-1
TGCGCCAGCAGCTTGGGAGGGACAGTGTACGAGCAGTACTTC	CASSLGGTVYEQYF	TRBD1	NA	TRBV5-1	TRBJ2-7
TGTGCCAGCAGCCTCCTTAGGGACAGGGCAATCAAGCCCGCCGATGGCTACACCTTC	CASSLLRDRAIKPADGYTF	TRBD1	NA	TRBV3-1/TRBV3-2	TRBJ1-2
TGTGCCAGCAGCACCCTAGGGCCAGCGGGGCAAGAGACCCAGTACTTC	CASSTLGPAGQETQYF	TRBD2	NA	TRBV5-4	TRBJ2-5
TGTGCCAGCACCAAAGGACAGAGGAGCACAGATACGCAGTATTTT	CASTKGQRSTDTQYF	NA	NA	TRBV6-5	TRBJ2-3
TGTGCCAGCAGCTCCGGGACAGGGGGACGCTACACCTTC	CASSSGTGGRYTF	TRBD1	NA	TRBV12-3/TRBV12-4	TRBJ1-2
TGTGCCACCAGTGTTGTAGGGGGCACCGGGGAGCTGTTTTTT	CATSVVGGTGELFF	NA	NA	TRBV24-1	TRBJ2-2
TGTGCCAGCAGACAGGTAGATGCGCGGGAGACCCAGTACTTC	CASRQVDARETQYF	NA	NA	TRBV28	TRBJ2-5
TGTGCCAGCAGCTTGAGTAAGGTGGGCAGGGGCTATAATTCACCCCTCCACTTT	CASSLSKVGRGYNSPLHF	NA	NA	TRBV11-2	TRBJ1-6
TGTGCCAGCAGCGCCCTCGAGCGCACTAGCGGGATCTCGTGGGCCGAGCAGTACTTC	CASSALERTSGISWAEQYF	TRBD2	NA	TRBV9	TRBJ2-7
TGTGCCAGCACCCCCCGCTCCGTTGGCAAACTGTTTTTT	CASTPRSVGKLFF	NA	NA	TRBV2	TRBJ1-4
TGTGCTAGCAGCAAGCTAGCGGGGGGGCCCAGGACCGACCATGAGCAGTTCTTC	CASSKLAGGPRTDHEQFF	TRBD2	NA	TRBV7-7	TRBJ2-1
TGTGCCAGCAGTTATGGGGGGGGCTATGGCTACACCTTC	CASSYGGGYGYTF	NA	NA	TRBV6-6	TRBJ1-2
TGTGCCAGCAGCCCGACAGGGAGCTCTGGAAACACCATATATTTT	CASSPTGSSGNTIYF	TRBD1	NA	TRBV9	TRBJ1-3
TGTGCCAGTAGTATAGAAGGTGTTAGGGGGGGATTCCAGTTCTTC	CASSIEGVRGGFQFF	NA	NA	TRBV19	TRBJ2-1
TGTGCCAGCAGCTTAACCGGGGGGACTAATGAAAAACTGTTTTTT	CASSLTGGTNEKLFF	NA	NA	TRBV7-2	TRBJ1-4
TGCGCCAGCAGGGCCGGGAGCTCGAACACCGGGGAGCTGTTTTTT	CASRAGSSNTGELFF	NA	NA	TRBV5-1	TRBJ2-2
TGTGCCAGCAGTTCGGTGACACTGAACACTGAAGCTTTCTTT	CASSSVTLNTEAFF	NA	NA	TRBV6-5	TRBJ1-1
TGTGCCAGCATTAACAGGGGAACCTACAATGAGCAGTTCTTC	CASINRGTYNEQFF	TRBD1	NA	TRBV6-4	TRBJ2-1
TGTGCCAGCAGTTTCGGGGGTAAAGGAGAAAAACTGTTTTTT	CASSFGGKGEKLFF	NA	NA	TRBV6-5	TRBJ1-4
TGTGCCAGCAGTCTGCTAGCGGGGGAAGAAGAGACCCAGTACTTC	CASSLLAGEEETQYF	TRBD2	large	TRBV28	TRBJ2-5
TGTGCCAGCAGTACGCAAGGGGGCTCGAGAGATACGCAGTATTTT	CASSTQGGSRDTQYF	TRBD1	few	TRBV6-5	TRBJ2-3
TGTGCCAGCCAGGTCTACGAGCAGTACTTC	CASQVYEQYF	NA	once	TRBV2	TRBJ2-7
TGCGCCAGCAGCCAAGGGACTAGCGGGGGCCTTTACAATGAGCAGTTCTTC	CASSQGTSGGLYNEQFF	TRBD2	NA	TRBV4-1	TRBJ2-1
TGTGCCAGTAGTATTGATGGTCTAGCGGGAGGGCGTGAGCAGTACTTC	CASSIDGLAGGREQYF	TRBD2	few	TRBV19	TRBJ2-7
TGTGCCAGCTCAGGAGGGGGCAATCAGCCCCAGCATTTT	CASSGGGNQPQHF	NA	NA	TRBV18	TRBJ1-5
TGTGCCAGCAGGCCCCCCAGGACAGGGGGCGCGAGTGTGAGCAATCAGCCCCAGCATTTT	CASRPPRTGGASVSNQPQHF	TRBD1	NA	TRBV2	TRBJ1-5